Each of the 13 T cell receptor beta chains below was sequenced from the same sample in a study of blood T cell repertoires in COVID-19. Produced via immunoSEQ multiplex PCR; TCRdb's table is partial and in-frame only. The sample records roughly 140,000 clones, approximately 83% being singletons. Sequenced material: peripheral blood. These receptors originate from a human donor in a cohort sampled during active COVID-19.

The rearrangement links TRBV7-9 to TRBJ1-6; TRBD1 matches at 7 bases. The CDR3 consists of 14 residues. Germline loops: CDR1 SEHNR, CDR2 FQNEAQ (reference sequence). V was pared by 6 bases and J by 7 bases, with 6 bases of the junction left unmatched. The CDR3 sequence is CASRSTGRNSPLHF. The CDR3 DNA reads as TGTGCCAGCAGATCGACAGGGCGAAATTCACCCCTCCACTTT.

The gene calls are TRBV18 and TRBJ2-3; 9 bases align to TRBD2. This CDR3 has 16 residues. V lost 3 bases and J lost 2; bases outside the gene matches: 6. CDR1 KGHSH and CDR2 LQKENI come from the germline V gene. CDR3 nucleotide sequence: TGTGCCAGCTCACCCATAGGCGGGGGGGCCACAGATACGCAGTATTTT. Protein sequence: CASSPIGGGATDTQYF.

V usage is TRBV28 and J usage is TRBJ2-4; 7 nucleotides align to TRBD1. The CDR3 sequence is 15 residues long. Germline loops: CDR1 MDHEN, CDR2 SYDVKM. The V gene end was trimmed by 1 base and the J gene end by 2 bases; junction bases not matched to a gene: 2. For the CDR3, the DNA is TGTGCCAGCAGTTTATTGACAGGGCCCAAAAACATTCAGTACTTC. Protein sequence: CASSLLTGPKNIQYF.

V is TRBV2 and J is TRBJ1-6, with 9 bases lining up with TRBD1. Unmatched junction bases numbered 4, after V lost 4 bases and J lost 9 bases. This CDR3 comprises 14 residues. Germline V lookup: CDR1 SNHLY, CDR2 FYNNEI. CDR3 in DNA: TGTGCCAGCAGTGGGGACAGGGACTCTTCACCCCTCCACTTT. This translates into CASSGDRDSSPLHF. The full variable domain, completed using reference TRBV2 and TRBJ1-6, is EPEVTQTPSHQVTQMGQEVILRCVPISNHLYFYWYRQILGQKVEFLVSFYNNEISEKSEIFDDQFSVERPDGSNFTLKIRSTKLEDSAMYFCASSGDRDSSPLHFGNGTRLTVT.

V usage is TRBV18 and J usage is TRBJ2-2; D is perhaps TRBD1 (6 bases). This CDR3 region has 16 residues. CDR1 is KGHSH, CDR2 LQKENI, per germline. V gave up 1 base and J gave up 4 bases, with 13 bases separating them. The CDR3 coding sequence is TGTGCCAGCTCACCACAACTTCCAGGGGCCACCGGGGAGCTGTTTTTT. Residues: CASSPQLPGATGELFF.

The V and J genes are TRBV3-1 (or the pseudogene TRBV3-2) and TRBJ1-1; tentatively, D is TRBD1 (5 bases). The CDR3 extends over 14 amino acids. Germline V lookup: CDR1 LGHDT, CDR2 YNNKEL (reference sequence). Trimming removed 5 bases from V and 0 bases from J, with 10 bases in between. Here the CDR3 DNA reads TGTGCCAGCAGCTCCCCAGGGATGAACACTGAAGCTTTCTTT. Protein product: CASSSPGMNTEAFF.

This chain joins TRBV4-1 and TRBJ2-2; 15 positions match TRBD2. The CDR3 length is 19 residues. The germline V gene has CDR1 MGHRA and CDR2 YSYEKL. J gave up 4 bases and V 1 base, and 7 bases lay outside the gene matches. Here the CDR3 DNA reads TGCGCCAGCAGCCAAGTTGGACTAGCGGGGGGGCTTGGCACCGGGGAGCTGTTTTTT. Amino acids: CASSQVGLAGGLGTGELFF.

The rearrangement links TRBV9 to TRBJ2-3; 10 nucleotides match TRBD1. The ends lost 4 bases at V and 2 bases at J; junction bases unmatched: 13. The germline V gene has CDR1 SGDLS and CDR2 YYNGEE. The CDR3 is made up of 18 amino acids. The CDR3 DNA reads TGTGCCAGCAGCACCCGGGACAGGGGCTATCGTTCCACAGATACGCAGTATTTT. Its protein product is CASSTRDRGYRSTDTQYF.

The chain is built from TRBV2 and TRBJ2-7; D may be TRBD2 (6 bases). Germline values: CDR1 SNHLY, CDR2 FYNNEI. Trimming took off 7 bases at V and 1 base at J, with 11 bases between the two ends. The CDR3 has 13 amino acids. The CDR3 DNA reads TGTGCCAGCACCCCGGGGACTTCCTACGAGCAGTACTTC. Translation: CASTPGTSYEQYF.

This chain links TRBV5-1 with TRBJ1-2; 11 bases are a match to TRBD1. The CDR3 totals 15 residues. J was trimmed by 8 bases and V by 0 bases; bases with no gene match: 6. Germline assignment: CDR1 SGHRS and CDR2 YFSETQ. The CDR3 DNA follows: TGCGCCAGCAGCTTGGTTTCGGGACAGGGGGGAGGCTACACCTTC. It encodes CASSLVSGQGGGYTF.

V gene TRBV6-5 combines with J gene TRBJ2-7, with D perhaps matching TRBD2 (5 bases). V was trimmed by 2 bases and J by 5 bases, leaving 10 bases between them. The V gene's germline CDR1 is MNHEY and CDR2 SVGAGI. The CDR3 is 13 residues long. This CDR3 reads CASSYRGSNEQYF. In DNA, the CDR3 is TGTGCCAGCAGTTACCGGGGTAGCAACGAGCAGTACTTC.

The genes are TRBV4-1 and TRBJ1-2; D is possibly TRBD1 (6 bases). Trimming left V 4 bases short and J 4 bases short, with 16 bases between. There are 15 residues in the CDR3. The V gene's germline CDR1 is MGHRA and CDR2 YSYEKL. The CDR3 DNA follows: TGCGCCAGCAGCCCCATAGGGGCAGGGGTCTATGGCTACACCTTC. It encodes CASSPIGAGVYGYTF.

The J gene is TRBJ2-3, the V gene TRBV6-5, with 7 bases matching TRBD2. Germline V gives CDR1 MNHEY, CDR2 SVGAGI. V gave up 6 bases and J gave up 3 bases; unmatched junction bases: 9. The CDR3 length is 15 residues. The CDR3 nucleotides are TGTGCCAGCAGGGCAAGCGGGGCCTCTACAGATACGCAGTATTTT. Translating it yields CASRASGASTDTQYF.